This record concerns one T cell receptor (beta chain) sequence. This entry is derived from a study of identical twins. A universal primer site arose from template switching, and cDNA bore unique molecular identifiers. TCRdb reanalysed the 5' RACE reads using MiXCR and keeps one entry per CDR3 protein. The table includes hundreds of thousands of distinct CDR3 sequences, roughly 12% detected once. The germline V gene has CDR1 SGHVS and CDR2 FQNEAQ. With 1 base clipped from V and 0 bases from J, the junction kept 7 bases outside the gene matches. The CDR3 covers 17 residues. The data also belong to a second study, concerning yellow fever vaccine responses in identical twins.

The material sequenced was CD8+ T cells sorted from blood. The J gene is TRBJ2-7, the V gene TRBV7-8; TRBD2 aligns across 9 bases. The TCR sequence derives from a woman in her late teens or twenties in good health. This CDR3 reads CASSLVPAGGRSYEQYV. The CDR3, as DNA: TGTGCCAGCAGCTTAGTTCCGGCGGGGGGGCGCTCCTACGAGCAGTACGTC.